This entry features one T cell receptor beta chain sequence. TCRdb reanalyzed the 5' RACE reads, giving one entry per CDR3 protein sequence and no DNA. The sample table sets out 150,000 or so distinct CDR3 sequences. The CDR3 sequence is 16 residues long. Per germline, CDR1 LGHNT and CDR2 FRNRAP. This specimen belongs to a study of T cells expressing NK-cell markers. The sample was blood T cells: a sorted CD56 or NKG2C T cell subset, CD4+ or CD8+ T cells, or bulk PBMC T cells (not recorded which). This rearrangement joins TRBV12-5 to TRBJ2-1; TCRdb gives TRBD1 as the D gene, but with no DNA this cannot be confirmed. This receptor was taken from a woman between 18 and 69 years old in good health. The CDR3 here is CASGLGAGTQYNEQFF.